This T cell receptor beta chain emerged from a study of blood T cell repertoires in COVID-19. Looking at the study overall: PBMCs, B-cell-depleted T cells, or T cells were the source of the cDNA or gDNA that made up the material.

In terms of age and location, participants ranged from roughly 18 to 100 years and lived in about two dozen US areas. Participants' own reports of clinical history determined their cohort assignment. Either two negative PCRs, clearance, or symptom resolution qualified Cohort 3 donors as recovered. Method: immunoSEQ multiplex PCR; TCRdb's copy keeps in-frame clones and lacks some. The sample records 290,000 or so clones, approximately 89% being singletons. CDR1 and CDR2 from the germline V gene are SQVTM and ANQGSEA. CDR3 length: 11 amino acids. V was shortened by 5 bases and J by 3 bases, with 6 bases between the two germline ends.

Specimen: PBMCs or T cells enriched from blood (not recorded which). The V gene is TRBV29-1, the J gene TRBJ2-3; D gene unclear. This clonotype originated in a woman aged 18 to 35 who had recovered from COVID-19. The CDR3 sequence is CSVYRTDTQYF. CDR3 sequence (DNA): TGCAGCGTTTACAGAACAGATACGCAGTATTTT.